This TCR beta chain was documented in a study of blood T cell repertoires in COVID-19. For the study at large: The United States, Italy and Spain were the sources of the acute and convalescent COVID-19 samples. Nucleic acid was either cDNA or gDNA, and it came from T cells, B-cell-depleted T cells, or PBMCs.

This CDR3 contains 14 residues. Trimming removed 1 base from V and 2 bases from J, with 8 bases in between. Germline V CDR1 and CDR2: SEHNR, FQNEAQ (reference sequence). Original analysis: Amplified reference gene primers provided the basis for estimating nucleated cell counts. Produced via immunoSEQ multiplex PCR; TCRdb's table is partial and in-frame only. That table furnishes V, J and clone size, whereas the DNA furnished D and trimming. This sample has around 700,000 clones, with approximately 90% found just once. Sequencing was performed on peripheral blood. V usage is TRBV7-9 and J usage is TRBJ1-2; the D is unclear. The receptor was derived from a woman aged 18 to 35 with acute or convalescent COVID-19. This CDR3 reads CASSLVPANYGYTF. The CDR3 DNA follows: TGTGCCAGCAGCTTAGTTCCCGCGAACTATGGCTACACCTTC. The full variable domain, its missing parts supplied by reference TRBV7-9 and TRBJ1-2, is DTGVSQNPRHKITKRGQNVTFRCDPISEHNRLYWYRQTLGQGPEFLTYFQNEAQLEKSRLLSDRFSAERPKGSFSTLEIQRTEQGDSAMYLCASSLVPANYGYTFGSGTRLTVV.